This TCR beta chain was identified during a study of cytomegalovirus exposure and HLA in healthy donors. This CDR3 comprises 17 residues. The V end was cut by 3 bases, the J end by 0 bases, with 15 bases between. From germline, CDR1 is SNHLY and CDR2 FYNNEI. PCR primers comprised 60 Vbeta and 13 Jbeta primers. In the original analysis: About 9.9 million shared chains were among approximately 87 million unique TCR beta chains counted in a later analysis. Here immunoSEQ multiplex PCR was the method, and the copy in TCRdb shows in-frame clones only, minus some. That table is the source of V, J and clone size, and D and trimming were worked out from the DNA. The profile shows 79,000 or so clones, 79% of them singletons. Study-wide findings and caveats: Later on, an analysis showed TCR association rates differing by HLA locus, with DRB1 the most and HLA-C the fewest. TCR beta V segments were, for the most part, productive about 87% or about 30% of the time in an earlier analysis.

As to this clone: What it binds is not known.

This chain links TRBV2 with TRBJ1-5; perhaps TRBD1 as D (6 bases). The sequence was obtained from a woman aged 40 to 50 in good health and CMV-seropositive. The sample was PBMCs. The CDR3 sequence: CASSDHRTVHSNQPQHF. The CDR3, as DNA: TGTGCCAGCAGTGACCACCGGACAGTACATAGCAATCAGCCCCAGCATTTT. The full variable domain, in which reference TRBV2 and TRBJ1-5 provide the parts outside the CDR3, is EPEVTQTPSHQVTQMGQEVILRCVPISNHLYFYWYRQILGQKVEFLVSFYNNEISEKSEIFDDQFSVERPDGSNFTLKIRSTKLEDSAMYFCASSDHRTVHSNQPQHFGDGTRLSIL.